The TCR beta chain under discussion was sequenced for a study of blood T cell repertoires in COVID-19. Profiling relied on immunoSEQ multiplex PCR, and the TCRdb table lists in-frame clones only, not all of them. The table lists 130,000 to 150,000 clones, approximately 80% of them singletons. From germline, CDR1 is SGHVS and CDR2 FQNEAQ. J gave up 4 bases and V 2 bases, and 1 base lay outside the gene matches. The CDR3 sequence is 14 residues long. Sequencing was performed on peripheral blood. V and J are TRBV7-8 and TRBJ1-2; 10 nucleotides line up with TRBD1. The TCR sequence derives from a human donor in a cohort sampled during active COVID-19. The CDR3 nucleotides are TGTGCCAGCAGCTTAAGACAGGGGGCCTATGGCTACACCTTC. Protein product: CASSLRQGAYGYTF.